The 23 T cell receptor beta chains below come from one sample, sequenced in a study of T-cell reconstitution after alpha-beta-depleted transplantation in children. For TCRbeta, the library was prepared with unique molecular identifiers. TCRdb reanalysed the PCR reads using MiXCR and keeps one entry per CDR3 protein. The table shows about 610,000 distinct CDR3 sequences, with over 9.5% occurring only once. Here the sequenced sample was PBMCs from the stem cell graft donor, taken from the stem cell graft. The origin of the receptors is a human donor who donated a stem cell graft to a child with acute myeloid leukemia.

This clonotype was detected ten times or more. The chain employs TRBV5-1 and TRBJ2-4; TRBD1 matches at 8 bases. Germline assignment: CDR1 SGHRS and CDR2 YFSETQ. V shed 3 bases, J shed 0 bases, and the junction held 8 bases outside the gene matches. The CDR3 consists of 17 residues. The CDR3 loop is CASSSGTGPLAKNIQYF. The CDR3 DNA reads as TGCGCCAGCAGCTCGGGGACAGGACCACTAGCCAAAAACATTCAGTACTTC.

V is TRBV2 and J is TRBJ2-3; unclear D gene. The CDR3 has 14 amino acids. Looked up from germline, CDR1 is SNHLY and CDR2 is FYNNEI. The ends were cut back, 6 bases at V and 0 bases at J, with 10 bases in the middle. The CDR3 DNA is TGTGCCAGCAGACGGAGTTCTAGCACAGATACGCAGTATTTT. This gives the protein CASRRSSSTDTQYF.

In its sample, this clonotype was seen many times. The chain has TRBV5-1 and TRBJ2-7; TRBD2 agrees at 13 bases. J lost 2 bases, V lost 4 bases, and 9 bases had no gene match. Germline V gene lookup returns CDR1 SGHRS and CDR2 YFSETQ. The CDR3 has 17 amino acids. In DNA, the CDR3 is TGCGCCAGCAGCCTCGGGACTAGCGGGAATCTGCCCTACGAGCAGTACTTC. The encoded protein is CASSLGTSGNLPYEQYF.

The CDR3 nucleotides are TGTGCCAGCAGCTTAAATTCAGGGCCAGTTGACGATGAGCAGTTCTTC. Amino acids: CASSLNSGPVDDEQFF. V usage is TRBV7-3 and J usage is TRBJ2-1, with D possibly matching TRBD1 (5 bases). CDR1 and CDR2 (germline): SGHTA, FQGTGA. V shed 1 base and J shed 8 bases, with 18 bases lying between them. The CDR3 sequence is 16 residues long.

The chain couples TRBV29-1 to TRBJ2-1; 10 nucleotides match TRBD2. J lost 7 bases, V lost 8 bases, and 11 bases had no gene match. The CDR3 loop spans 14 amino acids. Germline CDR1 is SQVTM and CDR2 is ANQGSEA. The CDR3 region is CSPKLAGVGNEQFF. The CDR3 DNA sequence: TGCAGCCCCAAGCTAGCGGGAGTGGGTAATGAGCAGTTCTTC.

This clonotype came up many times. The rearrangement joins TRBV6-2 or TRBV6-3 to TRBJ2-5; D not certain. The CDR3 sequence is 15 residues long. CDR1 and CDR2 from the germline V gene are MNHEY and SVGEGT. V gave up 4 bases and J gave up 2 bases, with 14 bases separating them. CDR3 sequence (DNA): TGTGCCAGCAGTTTTTGGCGAGGCGCTCAAGAGACCCAGTACTTC. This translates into CASSFWRGAQETQYF.

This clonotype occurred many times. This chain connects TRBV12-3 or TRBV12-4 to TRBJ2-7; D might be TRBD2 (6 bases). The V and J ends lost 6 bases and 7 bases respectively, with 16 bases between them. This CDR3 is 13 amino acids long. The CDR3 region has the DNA TGTGCCAGCAGGGGACTGGGGGAGTGGGAGCAGTACTTC. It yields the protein CASRGLGEWEQYF.

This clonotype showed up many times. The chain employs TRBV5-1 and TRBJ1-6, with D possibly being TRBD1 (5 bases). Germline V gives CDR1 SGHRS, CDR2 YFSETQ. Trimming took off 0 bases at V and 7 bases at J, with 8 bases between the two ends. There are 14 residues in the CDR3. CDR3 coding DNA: TGCGCCAGCAGCTTGGATGGGGGGAATTCACCCCTCCACTTT. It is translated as CASSLDGGNSPLHF.

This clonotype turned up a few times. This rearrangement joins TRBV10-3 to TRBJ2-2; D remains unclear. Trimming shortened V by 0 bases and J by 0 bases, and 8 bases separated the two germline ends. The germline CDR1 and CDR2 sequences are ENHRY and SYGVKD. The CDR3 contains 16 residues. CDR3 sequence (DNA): TGTGCCATCAGTGAGTCTGGCGTCCCGAACACCGGGGAGCTGTTTTTT. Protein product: CAISESGVPNTGELFF.

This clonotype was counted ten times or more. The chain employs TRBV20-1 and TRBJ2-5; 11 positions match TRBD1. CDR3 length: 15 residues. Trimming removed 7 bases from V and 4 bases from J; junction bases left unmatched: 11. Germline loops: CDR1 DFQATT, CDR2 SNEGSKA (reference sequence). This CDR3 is CSVRLDRGRGETQYF. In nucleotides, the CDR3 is TGCAGTGTTCGTTTGGACAGGGGGCGGGGAGAGACCCAGTACTTC.

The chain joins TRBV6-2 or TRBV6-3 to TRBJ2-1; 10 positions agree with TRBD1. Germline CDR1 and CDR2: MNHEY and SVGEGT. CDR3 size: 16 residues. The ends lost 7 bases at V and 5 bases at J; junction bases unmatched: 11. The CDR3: CASTLNQGTGDNEQFF. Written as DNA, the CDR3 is TGTGCCAGCACCTTGAACCAAGGGACAGGGGACAATGAGCAGTTCTTC.

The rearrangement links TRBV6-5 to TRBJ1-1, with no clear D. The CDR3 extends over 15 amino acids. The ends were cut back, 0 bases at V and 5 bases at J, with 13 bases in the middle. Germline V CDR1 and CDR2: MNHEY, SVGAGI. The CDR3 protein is CASSYSIGSVTEAFF. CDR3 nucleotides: TGTGCCAGCAGTTACTCGATTGGGTCAGTGACTGAAGCTTTCTTT.

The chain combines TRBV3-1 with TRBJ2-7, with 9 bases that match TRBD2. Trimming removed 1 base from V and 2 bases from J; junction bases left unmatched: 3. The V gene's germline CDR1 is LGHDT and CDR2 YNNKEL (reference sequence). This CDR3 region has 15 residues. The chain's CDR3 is CASSQGLAVAYEQYF. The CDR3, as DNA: TGTGCCAGCAGCCAAGGACTAGCGGTCGCCTACGAGCAGTACTTC.

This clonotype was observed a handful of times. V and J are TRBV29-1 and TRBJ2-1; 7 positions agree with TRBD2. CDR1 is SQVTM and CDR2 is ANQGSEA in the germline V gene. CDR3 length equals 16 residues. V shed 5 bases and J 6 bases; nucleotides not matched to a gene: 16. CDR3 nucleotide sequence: TGCAGCGTTCTGGTGGTGGGACTACGATCCCTCAATGAGCAGTTCTTC. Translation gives CSVLVVGLRSLNEQFF.

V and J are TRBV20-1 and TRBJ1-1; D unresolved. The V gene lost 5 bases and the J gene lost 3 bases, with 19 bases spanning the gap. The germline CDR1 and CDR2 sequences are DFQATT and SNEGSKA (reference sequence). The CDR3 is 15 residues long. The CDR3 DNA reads TGCAGTGCTGGCCGACCGGCCCCTCGGTACACTGAAGCTTTCTTT. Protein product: CSAGRPAPRYTEAFF.

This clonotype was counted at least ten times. This CDR3 is CASSPGTSGNTNEQYF. The CDR3 DNA is TGCGCCAGCAGCCCTGGGACTAGCGGGAATACCAACGAGCAGTACTTC. This chain connects TRBV4-3 to TRBJ2-7, with 13 bases matching TRBD2. CDR1 and CDR2 from the germline V gene are LGHNA and YSLEER. V shed 4 bases, J shed 5 bases, and the junction held 8 bases outside the gene matches. The length of the CDR3 is 16 residues.

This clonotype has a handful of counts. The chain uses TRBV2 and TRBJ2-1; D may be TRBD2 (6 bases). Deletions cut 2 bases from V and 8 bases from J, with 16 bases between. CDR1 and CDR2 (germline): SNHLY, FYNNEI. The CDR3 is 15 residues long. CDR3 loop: CASSESPAGTYEQFF. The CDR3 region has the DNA TGTGCCAGCAGTGAATCTCCGGCGGGGACCTATGAGCAGTTCTTC.

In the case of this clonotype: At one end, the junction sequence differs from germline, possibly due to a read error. CDR3 residues: CASREAGHSYEQYF. In DNA form, the CDR3 reads TGTGCCAGCAGGGAAGCGGGGCACTCCTACGAGCAGTACTTC. V and J are TRBV6-1 and TRBJ2-7, with TRBD2 matching 7 bases. There are 14 residues in the CDR3. Germline values: CDR1 MNHNS, CDR2 SASEGT.

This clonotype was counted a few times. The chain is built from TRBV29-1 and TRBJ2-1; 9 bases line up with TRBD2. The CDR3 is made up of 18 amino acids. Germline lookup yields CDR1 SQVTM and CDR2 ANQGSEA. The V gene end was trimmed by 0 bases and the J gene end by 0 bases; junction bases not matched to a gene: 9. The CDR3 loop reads CSVEERRPSGTSYNEQFF. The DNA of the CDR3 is TGCAGCGTTGAAGAGAGAAGGCCTAGCGGGACCTCCTACAATGAGCAGTTCTTC.

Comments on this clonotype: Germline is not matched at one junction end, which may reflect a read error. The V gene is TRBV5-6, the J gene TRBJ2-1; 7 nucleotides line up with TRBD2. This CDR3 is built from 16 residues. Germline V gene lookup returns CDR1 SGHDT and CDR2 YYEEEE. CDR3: CASSLLREGSHNEQFF. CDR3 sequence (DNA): TGTGCCAGCAGCTTGTTGAGGGAGGGCTCCCACAATGAGCAGTTCTTC.

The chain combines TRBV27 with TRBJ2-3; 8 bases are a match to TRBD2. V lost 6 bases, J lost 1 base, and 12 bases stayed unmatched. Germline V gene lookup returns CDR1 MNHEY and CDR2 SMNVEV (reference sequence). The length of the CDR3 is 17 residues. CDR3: CASSQWGSGSGTDTQYF. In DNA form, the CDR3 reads TGTGCCAGCAGCCAGTGGGGGAGCGGGAGCGGCACAGATACGCAGTATTTT.

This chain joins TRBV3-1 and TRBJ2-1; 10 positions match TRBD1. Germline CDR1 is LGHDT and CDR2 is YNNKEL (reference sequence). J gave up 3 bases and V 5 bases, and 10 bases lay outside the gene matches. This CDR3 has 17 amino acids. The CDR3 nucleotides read TGTGCCAGCAGCGGCCGGGACAGGGGCCCCTACTACAATGAGCAGTTCTTC. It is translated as CASSGRDRGPYYNEQFF.

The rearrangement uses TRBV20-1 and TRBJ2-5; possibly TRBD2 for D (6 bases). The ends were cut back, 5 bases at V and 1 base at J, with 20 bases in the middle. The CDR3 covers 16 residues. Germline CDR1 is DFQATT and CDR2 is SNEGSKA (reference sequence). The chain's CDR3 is CSAGVQRVAPQETQYF. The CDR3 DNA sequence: TGCAGTGCTGGCGTGCAGCGGGTGGCCCCCCAAGAGACCCAGTACTTC.